The rows below give T cell receptor beta chains drawn from one sample of a study of blood T cells in healthy people across ages. TCRdb redid the calling of the 5' RACE reads with MiXCR, one entry per CDR3 protein. The sample has 900,000 to 950,000 distinct CDR3 sequences; 25% to 35% are singletons. The sample was also linked to a second study, of T cells of mothers and their children.

Sequenced input: blood. These receptors came from a woman between 35 and 50 years old in good health. The CDR3 runs from the conserved cysteine through the conserved F or W. The D gene is left open where the match is weak. Only part of the rows carry a size: once, few, many, or a class if the clone is expanded.

NA | few | 13 | TRBJ2-1 | TRBV3-1 | TGTGCCAGCAGCCAAGATTGGGCAGGCCGGCAGTTCTTC | CASSQDWAGRQFF
NA | many | 14 | TRBJ2-7 | TRBV29-1 | TGCAGCGTTGAGCGCGGGCAGGGAGACTACGAGCAGTACTTC | CSVERGQGDYEQYF
NA | NA | 16 | TRBJ1-6 | TRBV28 | TGTGCCAGCAGCCGACACCCACAGGGCGGCGGTTCACCCCTCCACTTT | CASSRHPQGGGSPLHF
NA | once | 15 | TRBJ2-3 | TRBV20-1 | TGCAGTGCCATAAGACTAGTGGGAAACACAGATACGCAGTATTTT | CSAIRLVGNTDTQYF
NA | many | 19 | TRBJ2-6 | TRBV12-3/TRBV12-4 | TGTGCCAGCAGTTTTCCCCATACAGGGAACCTTCTCCGGGCCAACGTCCTGACTTTC | CASSFPHTGNLLRANVLTF
NA | NA | 14 | TRBJ2-7 | TRBV12-3/TRBV12-4 | TGTGCCAGCAAATCACTGGGGAGATCCTACGAGCAGTACTTC | CASKSLGRSYEQYF
TRBD2 | many | 13 | TRBJ2-7 | TRBV11-1 | TGTGCCAGCAGTTGGGACTATACCTACGAGCAGTACTTC | CASSWDYTYEQYF
TRBD1 | few | 17 | TRBJ2-1 | TRBV5-1 | TGCGCCAGCAGCTTGGGGAGGACAGGGGGACCTTACAATGAGCAGTTCTTC | CASSLGRTGGPYNEQFF
NA | NA | 17 | TRBJ2-1 | TRBV20-1 | TGCAGTGCTAGAGATTTACCGGGGACCCCGACCTACAATGAGCAGTTCTTC | CSARDLPGTPTYNEQFF
NA | NA | 13 | TRBJ1-1 | TRBV7-6 | TGTGCCAGCAGCTTAGCGACCGGGGTTGAAGCTTTCTTT | CASSLATGVEAFF
TRBD1 | many | 15 | TRBJ1-2 | TRBV5-6 | TGTGCCAGCAGCTGGGACAGGGAACTGAACTATGGCTACACCTTC | CASSWDRELNYGYTF
TRBD1 | few | 16 | TRBJ2-7 | TRBV5-1 | TGCGCCAGCAGCCAACTAAGCGGGACAGGGGGTTACGAGCAGTACTTC | CASSQLSGTGGYEQYF
NA | few | 13 | TRBJ2-7 | TRBV29-1 | TGCAGCGCCGAGGGGGACGGTTCCTACGAGCAGTACTTC | CSAEGDGSYEQYF
NA | few | 15 | TRBJ1-2 | TRBV7-9 | TGTGCCAGCAGCTTAGAAACAGCTGCTAACTACGGCTACACCTTC | CASSLETAANYGYTF
TRBD1 | few | 16 | TRBJ1-5 | TRBV6-2/TRBV6-3 | TGTGCCAGCAGAACGGACAGGGGAGGCTTCGGTCAGCCCCAGCATTTT | CASRTDRGGFGQPQHF
TRBD1 | many | 14 | TRBJ2-5 | TRBV7-2 | TGTGCCAGCAGCCAAAGACAGGGGGCAGAGACCCAGTACTTC | CASSQRQGAETQYF
TRBD1 | NA | 16 | TRBJ1-5 | TRBV20-1 | TGCAGTGCTAGTCAGGGGGCTCCAGGCAGCAATCAGCCCCAGCATTTT | CSASQGAPGSNQPQHF
NA | few | 16 | TRBJ1-2 | TRBV28 | TGTGCCAGCAGTTTAACCCAGGGGAGGACCCTGAATGGCTACACCTTC | CASSLTQGRTLNGYTF
NA | once | 13 | TRBJ2-5 | TRBV12-3/TRBV12-4 | TGTGCCAGCAGAGCCTCCAGGATTGGTGAGCAGTACTTC | CASRASRIGEQYF
NA | many | 14 | TRBJ2-3 | TRBV10-3 | TGTGCCATCAAGGAGGGGGAGGAAGCAGATACGCAGTATTTT | CAIKEGEEADTQYF
TRBD1 | NA | 15 | TRBJ1-6 | TRBV19 | TGTGCCAGTAGTCCCCGGACAGGGACCAATTCACCCCTCCACTTT | CASSPRTGTNSPLHF
NA | few | 14 | TRBJ2-5 | TRBV24-1 | TGTGCCACCAGTGATTCTTGGGTAGGAGAGACCCAGTACTTC | CATSDSWVGETQYF
TRBD1 | NA | 14 | TRBJ1-6 | TRBV6-1 | TGTGCCAGCAGTGAAGGGACAGGGTTTTCACCCCTCCACTTT | CASSEGTGFSPLHF
NA | few | 12 | TRBJ2-1 | TRBV5-1 | TGCGCCAGCAGCTACGAATACAATGAGCAGTTCTTC | CASSYEYNEQFF
NA | NA | 16 | TRBJ1-5 | TRBV20-1 | TGCAGTGCCCCAAGGGGACGGCAACAAAACAATCAGCCCCAGCATTTT | CSAPRGRQQNNQPQHF
NA | few | 13 | TRBJ2-3 | TRBV25-1 | TGTGCCAGCAGGAAGGGCAGCACAGATACGCAGTATTTT | CASRKGSTDTQYF
NA | NA | 16 | TRBJ2-7 | TRBV20-1 | TGTAGTGCTAGAGATCTCTCGGGACTCAACATCTACGAGCAGTACTTC | CSARDLSGLNIYEQYF
TRBD1 | many | 17 | TRBJ2-5 | TRBV7-3 | TGTGCCAGCAGCTTAGCTCTGGACAGGGTGAATGGAGAGACCCAGTACTTC | CASSLALDRVNGETQYF
NA | NA | 13 | TRBJ1-1 | TRBV6-5 | TGTGCCAGCACCCCACAGGGGAACACTGAAGCTTTCTTT | CASTPQGNTEAFF
NA | many | 12 | TRBJ1-1 | TRBV20-1 | TGCAGTGCTAGCAGGGCGAACACTGAAGCTTTCTTT | CSASRANTEAFF
NA | NA | 15 | TRBJ2-3 | TRBV5-1 | TGCGCCAGCAGCTCTACAACCAGCGGCACAGATACGCAGTATTTT | CASSSTTSGTDTQYF
NA | few | 14 | TRBJ1-1 | TRBV3-1 | TGTGCCAGCAGCCAAGACCACATCAACACTGAAGCTTTCTTT | CASSQDHINTEAFF
TRBD1 | many | 16 | TRBJ1-1 | TRBV6-5 | TGTGCCAGCAGTTACTCGGGGACAGGGGAAAACACTGAAGCTTTCTTT | CASSYSGTGENTEAFF
NA | many | 13 | TRBJ1-4 | TRBV12-3/TRBV12-4 | TGTGCCAGCAGACCTTGGGCTAATGAAAAACTGTTTTTT | CASRPWANEKLFF
NA | NA | 13 | TRBJ2-5 | TRBV7-2 | TGTGCCAGCGGCCGGGTCAACCTAGAGACCCAGTACTTC | CASGRVNLETQYF